This TCR beta chain was found in a study of cytomegalovirus exposure and HLA in healthy donors. Both 60 Vbeta primers and 13 Jbeta primers went into the PCR. Profiling relied on immunoSEQ multiplex PCR, and the TCRdb table lists in-frame clones only, not all of them. This sample's table reports 80,000 to 95,000 clones. With V trimmed by 7 bases and J by 4 bases, 4 bases remained unmatched. Germline V lookup: CDR1 SNHLY, CDR2 FYNNEI. The CDR3 covers 15 residues. The TCR sequence derives from a woman aged 25-40 years in good health and CMV-seronegative. This chain joins TRBV2 and TRBJ2-2, with TRBD1 matching 12 bases. Specimen: PBMCs. This CDR3 reads CASMGQGAGTGELFF. The CDR3 region has the DNA TGTGCCAGCATGGGACAGGGGGCCGGCACCGGGGAGCTGTTTTTT. Looking up the rest from reference TRBV2 and TRBJ2-2 gives the full variable domain: EPEVTQTPSHQVTQMGQEVILRCVPISNHLYFYWYRQILGQKVEFLVSFYNNEISEKSEIFDDQFSVERPDGSNFTLKIRSTKLEDSAMYFCASMGQGAGTGELFFGEGSRLTVL.